Below are 2 T cell receptor beta chains sequenced from a single sample in a study of blood T cell repertoires in COVID-19. TCRdb keeps only in-frame clones here, not all; method: immunoSEQ multiplex PCR. The repertoire holds 65,000 to 95,000 clones, with 78% as singletons. Source material: peripheral blood. The receptors were gathered from a human donor in a cohort sampled during active COVID-19.

The chain combines TRBV4-1 with TRBJ1-5; D perhaps matches TRBD1 (6 bases). Germline assignment: CDR1 MGHRA and CDR2 YSYEKL. The CDR3 consists of 16 residues. With 0 bases removed from V and 4 bases from J, the gap between germline ends came to 13 bases. The CDR3 reads CASSQDWQGSNQPQHF. For the CDR3, the DNA is TGCGCCAGCAGCCAAGATTGGCAGGGGTCGAATCAGCCCCAGCATTTT.

J is TRBJ1-2 and V is TRBV21-1; the D call TRBD1 from the table was never checked on the DNA. TRBV21-1 is termed a pseudogene. The CDR3 consists of 16 residues. The CDR3 region is CASSKVQTGTYYGYTF. The CDR3, as DNA: TGTGCCAGCAGCAAAGTCCAGACAGGGACTTACTATGGCTACACCTTC.